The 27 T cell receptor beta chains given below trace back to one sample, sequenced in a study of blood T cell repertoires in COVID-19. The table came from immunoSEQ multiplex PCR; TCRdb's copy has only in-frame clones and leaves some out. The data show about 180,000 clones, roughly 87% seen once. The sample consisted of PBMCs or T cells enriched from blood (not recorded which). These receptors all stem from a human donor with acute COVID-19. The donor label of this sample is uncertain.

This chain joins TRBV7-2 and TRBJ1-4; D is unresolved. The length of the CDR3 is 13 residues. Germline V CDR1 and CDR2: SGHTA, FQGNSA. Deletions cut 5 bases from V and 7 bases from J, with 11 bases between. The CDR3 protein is CASSPRLAEKLFF. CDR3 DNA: TGTGCCAGCAGCCCTAGGCTAGCTGAAAAACTGTTTTTT.

CDR3 protein: CASSAGQGGYEQYF. The CDR3 DNA is TGTGCCAGCAGCGCGGGACAGGGGGGGTACGAGCAGTACTTC. This sequence joins TRBV9 and TRBJ2-7; 11 bases align to TRBD1. Germline V gives CDR1 SGDLS, CDR2 YYNGEE. J was trimmed by 4 bases and V by 3 bases; bases with no gene match: 3. This CDR3 is built from 14 residues.

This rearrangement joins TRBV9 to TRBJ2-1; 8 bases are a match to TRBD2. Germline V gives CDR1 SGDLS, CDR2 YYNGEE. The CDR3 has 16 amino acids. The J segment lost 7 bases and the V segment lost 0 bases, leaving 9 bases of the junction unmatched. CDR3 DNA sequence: TGTGCCAGCAGCGTAGAGGGGAGCGGGGGTAAGAATGAGCAGTTCTTC. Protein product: CASSVEGSGGKNEQFF.

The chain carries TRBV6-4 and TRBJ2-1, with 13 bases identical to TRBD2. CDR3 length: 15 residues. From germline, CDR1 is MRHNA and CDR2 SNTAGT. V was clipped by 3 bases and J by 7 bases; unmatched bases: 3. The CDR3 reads CASSEGTSGANEQFF. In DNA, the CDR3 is TGTGCCAGCAGTGAGGGGACTAGCGGGGCGAATGAGCAGTTCTTC.

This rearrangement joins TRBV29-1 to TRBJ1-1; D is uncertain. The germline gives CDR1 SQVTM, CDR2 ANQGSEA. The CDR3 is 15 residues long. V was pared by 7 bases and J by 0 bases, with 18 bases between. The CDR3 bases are TGCAGCGCCGAACCGGGGATGAGGATGAACACTGAAGCTTTCTTT. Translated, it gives CSAEPGMRMNTEAFF.

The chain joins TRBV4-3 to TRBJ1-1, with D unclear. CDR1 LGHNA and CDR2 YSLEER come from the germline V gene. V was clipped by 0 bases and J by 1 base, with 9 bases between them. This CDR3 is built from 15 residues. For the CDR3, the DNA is TGCGCCAGCAGCCAAGATCGCGCCCCGAACACTGAAGCTTTCTTT. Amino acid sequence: CASSQDRAPNTEAFF.

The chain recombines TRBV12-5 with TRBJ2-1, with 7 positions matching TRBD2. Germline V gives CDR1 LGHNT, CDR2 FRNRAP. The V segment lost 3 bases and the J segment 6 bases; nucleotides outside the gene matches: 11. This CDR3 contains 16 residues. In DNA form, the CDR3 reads TGTGCTAGTGGTTTAGACAGCGGGGCGGGGCCCAATGAGCAGTTCTTC. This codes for CASGLDSGAGPNEQFF.

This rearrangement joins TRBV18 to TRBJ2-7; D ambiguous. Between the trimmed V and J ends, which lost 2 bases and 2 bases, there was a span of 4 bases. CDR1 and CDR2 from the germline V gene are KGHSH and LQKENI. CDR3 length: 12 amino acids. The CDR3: CASSPETYEQYF. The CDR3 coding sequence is TGTGCCAGCTCACCAGAGACCTACGAGCAGTACTTC.

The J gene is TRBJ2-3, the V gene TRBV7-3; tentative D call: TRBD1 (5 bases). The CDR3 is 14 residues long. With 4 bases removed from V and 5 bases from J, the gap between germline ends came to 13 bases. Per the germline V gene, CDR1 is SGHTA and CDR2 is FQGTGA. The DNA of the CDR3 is TGTGCCAGCAGCTCGCAGGGTGGGATAGATACGCAGTATTTT. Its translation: CASSSQGGIDTQYF.

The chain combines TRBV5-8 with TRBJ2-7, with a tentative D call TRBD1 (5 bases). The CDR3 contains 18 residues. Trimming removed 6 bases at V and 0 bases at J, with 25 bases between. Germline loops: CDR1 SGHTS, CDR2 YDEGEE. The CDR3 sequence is CASTTGMVEQEFSYEQYF. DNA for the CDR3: TGTGCCAGCACCACCGGTATGGTAGAACAGGAATTCTCCTACGAGCAGTACTTC.

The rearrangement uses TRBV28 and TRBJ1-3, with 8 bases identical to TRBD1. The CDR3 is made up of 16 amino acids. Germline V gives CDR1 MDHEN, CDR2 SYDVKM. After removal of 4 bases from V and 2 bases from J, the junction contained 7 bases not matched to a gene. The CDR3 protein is CASSSPGTGAGNTIYF. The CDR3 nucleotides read TGTGCCAGCAGTTCACCCGGGACAGGAGCTGGAAACACCATATATTTT.

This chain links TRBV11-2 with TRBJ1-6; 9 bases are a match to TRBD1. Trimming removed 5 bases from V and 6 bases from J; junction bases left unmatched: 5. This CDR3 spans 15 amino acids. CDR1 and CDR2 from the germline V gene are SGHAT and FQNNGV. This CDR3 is CASSAQGASNSPLHF. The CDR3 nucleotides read TGTGCCAGCAGCGCACAGGGGGCGTCTAATTCACCCCTCCACTTT.

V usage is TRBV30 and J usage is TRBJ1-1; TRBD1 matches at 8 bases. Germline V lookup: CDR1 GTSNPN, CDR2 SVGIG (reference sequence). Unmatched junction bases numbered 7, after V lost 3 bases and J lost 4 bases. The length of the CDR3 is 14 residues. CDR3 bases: TGTGCCTGGAGAACAAACAGGGGGGGCACTGAAGCTTTCTTT. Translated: CAWRTNRGGTEAFF.

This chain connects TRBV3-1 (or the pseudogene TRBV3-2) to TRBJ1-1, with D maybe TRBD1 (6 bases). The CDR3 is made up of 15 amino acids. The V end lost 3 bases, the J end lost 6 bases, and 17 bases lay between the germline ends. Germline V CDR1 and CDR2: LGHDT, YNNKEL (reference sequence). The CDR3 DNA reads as TGTGCCAGCAGCCAGTCCGGGACAAGGTGGGCTGAAGCTTTCTTT. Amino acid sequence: CASSQSGTRWAEAFF.

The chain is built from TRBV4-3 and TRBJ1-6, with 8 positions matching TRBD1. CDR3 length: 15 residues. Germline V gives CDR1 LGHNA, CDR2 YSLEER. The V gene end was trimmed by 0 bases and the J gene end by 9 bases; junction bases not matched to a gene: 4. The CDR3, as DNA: TGCGCCAGCAGCCAAGAGGGCAGGGGGCTTTCACCCCTCCACTTT. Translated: CASSQEGRGLSPLHF.

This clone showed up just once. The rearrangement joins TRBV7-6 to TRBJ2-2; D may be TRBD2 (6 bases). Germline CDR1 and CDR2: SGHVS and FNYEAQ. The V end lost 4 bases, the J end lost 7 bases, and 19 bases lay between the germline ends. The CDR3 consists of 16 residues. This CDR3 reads CASSSEGTSPNGELFF. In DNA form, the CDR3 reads TGTGCCAGCAGCTCCGAGGGGACTTCCCCCAACGGGGAGCTGTTTTTT.

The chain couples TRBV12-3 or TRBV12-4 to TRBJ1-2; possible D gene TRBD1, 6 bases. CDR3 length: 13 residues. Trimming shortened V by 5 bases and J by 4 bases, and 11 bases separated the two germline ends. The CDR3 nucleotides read TGTGCCAGCAGTGAACAGGGTCGCTATGGCTACACCTTC. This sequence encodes CASSEQGRYGYTF.

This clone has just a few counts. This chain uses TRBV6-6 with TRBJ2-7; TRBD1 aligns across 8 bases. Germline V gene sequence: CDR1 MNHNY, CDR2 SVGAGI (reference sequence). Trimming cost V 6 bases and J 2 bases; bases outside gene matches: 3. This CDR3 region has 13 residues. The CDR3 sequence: CASRWTGPYEQYF. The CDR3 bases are TGTGCCAGCAGATGGACAGGGCCCTACGAGCAGTACTTC.

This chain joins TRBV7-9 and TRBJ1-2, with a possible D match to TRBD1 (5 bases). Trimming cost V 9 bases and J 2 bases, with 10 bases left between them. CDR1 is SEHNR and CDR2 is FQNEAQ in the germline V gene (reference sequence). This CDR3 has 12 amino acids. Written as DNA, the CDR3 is TGTGCCAGTCAACGACAGAACTATGGCTACACCTTC. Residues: CASQRQNYGYTF.

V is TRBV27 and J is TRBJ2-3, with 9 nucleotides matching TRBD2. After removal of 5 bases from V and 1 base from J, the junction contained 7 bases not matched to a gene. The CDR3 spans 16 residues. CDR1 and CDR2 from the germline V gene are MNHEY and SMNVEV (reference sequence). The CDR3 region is CASSSMRLAGTDTQYF. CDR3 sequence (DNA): TGTGCCAGCAGTAGTATGAGACTAGCGGGCACAGATACGCAGTATTTT.

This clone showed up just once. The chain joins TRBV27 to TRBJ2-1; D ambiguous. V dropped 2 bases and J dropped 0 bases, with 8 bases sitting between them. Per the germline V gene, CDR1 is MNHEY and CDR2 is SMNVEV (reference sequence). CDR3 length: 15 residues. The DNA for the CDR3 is TGTGCCAGCAGTTTAGGCAGACTCTCCTACAATGAGCAGTTCTTC. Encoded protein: CASSLGRLSYNEQFF.

CDR3 sequence reads: CASRTGTGGGGEQFF. DNA for the CDR3: TGTGCCAGCAGGACCGGGACAGGGGGCGGAGGAGAGCAGTTCTTC. This chain links TRBV7-9 with TRBJ2-1; 12 bases align to TRBD1. This CDR3 comprises 15 residues. Germline CDR1 SEHNR, CDR2 FQNEAQ (reference sequence). The V segment lost 6 bases and the J segment 10 bases; nucleotides outside the gene matches: 10.

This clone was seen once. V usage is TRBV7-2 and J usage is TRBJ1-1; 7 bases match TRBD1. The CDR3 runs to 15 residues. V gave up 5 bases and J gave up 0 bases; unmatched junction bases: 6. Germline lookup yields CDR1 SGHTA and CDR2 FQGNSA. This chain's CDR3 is CASSPRTGMNTEAFF. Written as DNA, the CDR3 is TGTGCCAGCAGCCCGAGGACAGGAATGAACACTGAAGCTTTCTTT. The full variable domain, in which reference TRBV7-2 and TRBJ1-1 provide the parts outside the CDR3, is GAGVSQSPSNKVTEKGKDVELRCDPISGHTALYWYRQSLGQGLEFLIYFQGNSAPDKSGLPSDRFSAERTGGSVSTLTIQRTQQEDSAVYLCASSPRTGMNTEAFFGQGTRLTVV.

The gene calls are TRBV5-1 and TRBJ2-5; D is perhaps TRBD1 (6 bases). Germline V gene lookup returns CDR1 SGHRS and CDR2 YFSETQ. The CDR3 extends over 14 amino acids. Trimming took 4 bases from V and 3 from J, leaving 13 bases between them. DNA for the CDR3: TGCGCCAGCAGCCAACCGGGACAAGAAGAGACCCAGTACTTC. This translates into CASSQPGQEETQYF. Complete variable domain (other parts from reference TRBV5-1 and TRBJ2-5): KAGVTQTPRYLIKTRGQQVTLSCSPISGHRSVSWYQQTPGQGLQFLFEYFSETQRNKGNFPGRFSGRQFSNSRSEMNVSTLELGDSALYLCASSQPGQEETQYFGPGTRLLVL.

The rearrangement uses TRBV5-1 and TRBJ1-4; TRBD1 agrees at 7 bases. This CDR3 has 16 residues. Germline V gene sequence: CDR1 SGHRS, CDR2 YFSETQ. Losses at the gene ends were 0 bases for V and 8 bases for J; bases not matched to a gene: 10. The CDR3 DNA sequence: TGCGCCAGCAGCTTGGGCCGACAGGGAAATGGCGAAAAACTGTTTTTT. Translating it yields CASSLGRQGNGEKLFF.

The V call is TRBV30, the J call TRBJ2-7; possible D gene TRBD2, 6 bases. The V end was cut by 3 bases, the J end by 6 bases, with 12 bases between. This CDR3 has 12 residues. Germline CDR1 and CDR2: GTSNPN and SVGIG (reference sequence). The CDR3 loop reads CAWRLGGAEQYF. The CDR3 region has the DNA TGTGCCTGGAGGCTAGGAGGGGCCGAGCAGTACTTC.

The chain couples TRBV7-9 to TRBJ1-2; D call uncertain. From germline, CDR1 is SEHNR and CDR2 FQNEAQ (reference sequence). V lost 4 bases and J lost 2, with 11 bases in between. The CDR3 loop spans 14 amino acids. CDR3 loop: CASSSPGWNYGYTF. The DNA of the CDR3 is TGTGCCAGCAGCTCCCCCGGTTGGAACTATGGCTACACCTTC.